One TCR beta chain is described in this entry. The data originate from a study of blood T cell repertoires in COVID-19. At the level of the study: There were acute and convalescent COVID-19 samples, and they came from the United States, Italy and Spain.

Profiled with immunoSEQ multiplex PCR; TCRdb holds only in-frame clones, not every one. The data show tens of thousands of clones, 70% to 90% seen once. Germline CDR1 reads MDHEN; CDR2 reads SYDVKM. The length of the CDR3 is 17 residues. V dropped 4 bases and J dropped 4; count of bases not matched to a gene: 11. This clonotype was sampled from a man in his fifties with active or convalescent COVID-19. The chain is built from TRBV28 and TRBJ1-3; 9 bases match TRBD1. Material for sequencing was peripheral blood. CDR3 residues: CASSSRKGTGTGNTIYF. In nucleotides, the CDR3 is TGTGCCAGCAGTTCCCGTAAAGGGACAGGGACCGGAAACACCATATATTTT.